The clone carrying this TCR beta chain appeared a single time. With random hexamers, about 0.5 to 1 ug RNA was reverse transcribed. TCRdb reprocessed the immunoSEQ multiplex PCR reads via MiXCR and lists one record per CDR3 protein. The sample yields some 150,000 distinct CDR3 sequences, about 95% seen once. This specimen belongs to a study of CD8 T cells in Susac syndrome. The germline gives CDR1 SGDLS, CDR2 YYNGEE. The CDR3 runs 14 residues. V lost 4 bases and J lost 7, with 14 bases in between. This clonotype originated in a human donor with Susac syndrome. What was sequenced was CD4+ T cells from PBMCs. The gene calls are TRBV9 and TRBJ2-2, with D maybe TRBD2 (7 bases). Written as DNA, the CDR3 is TGTGCCAGCAGCCTGGGGGGGGCGAGCGGGGAGCTGTTTTTT. As protein: CASSLGGASGELFF.